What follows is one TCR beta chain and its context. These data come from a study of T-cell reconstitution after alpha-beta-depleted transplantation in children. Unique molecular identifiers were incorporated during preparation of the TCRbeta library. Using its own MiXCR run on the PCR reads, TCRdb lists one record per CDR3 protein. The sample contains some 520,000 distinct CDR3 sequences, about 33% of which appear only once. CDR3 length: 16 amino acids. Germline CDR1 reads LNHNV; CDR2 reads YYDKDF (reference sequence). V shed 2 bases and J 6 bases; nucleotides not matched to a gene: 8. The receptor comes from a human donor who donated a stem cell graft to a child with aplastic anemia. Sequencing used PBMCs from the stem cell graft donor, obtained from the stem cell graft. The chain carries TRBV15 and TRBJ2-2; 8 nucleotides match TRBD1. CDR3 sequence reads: CATSRHRDRLSGELFF. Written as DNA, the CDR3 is TGTGCCACCAGCAGACACCGGGACAGGTTGTCCGGGGAGCTGTTTTTT.